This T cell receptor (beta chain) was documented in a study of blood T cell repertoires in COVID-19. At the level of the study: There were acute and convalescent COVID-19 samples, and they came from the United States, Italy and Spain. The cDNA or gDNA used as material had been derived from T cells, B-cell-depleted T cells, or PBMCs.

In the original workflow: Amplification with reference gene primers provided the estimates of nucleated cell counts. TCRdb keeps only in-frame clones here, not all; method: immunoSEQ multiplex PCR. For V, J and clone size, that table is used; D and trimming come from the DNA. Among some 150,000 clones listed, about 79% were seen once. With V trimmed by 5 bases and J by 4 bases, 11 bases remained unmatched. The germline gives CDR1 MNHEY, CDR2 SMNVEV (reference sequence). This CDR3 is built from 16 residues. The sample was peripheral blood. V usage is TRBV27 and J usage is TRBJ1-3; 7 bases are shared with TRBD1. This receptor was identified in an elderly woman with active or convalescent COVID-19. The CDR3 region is CASSPDRVKYGNTIYF. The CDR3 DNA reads TGTGCCAGCAGTCCCGACAGGGTAAAATACGGAAACACCATATATTTT.